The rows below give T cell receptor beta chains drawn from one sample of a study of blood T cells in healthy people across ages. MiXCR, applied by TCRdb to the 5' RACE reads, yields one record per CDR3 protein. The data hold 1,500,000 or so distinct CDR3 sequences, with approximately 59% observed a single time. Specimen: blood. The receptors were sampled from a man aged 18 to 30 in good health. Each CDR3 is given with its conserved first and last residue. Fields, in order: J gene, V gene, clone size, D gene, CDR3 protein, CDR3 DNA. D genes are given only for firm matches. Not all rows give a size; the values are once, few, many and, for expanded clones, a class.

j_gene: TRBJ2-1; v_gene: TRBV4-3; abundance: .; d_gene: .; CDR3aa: CASSHRELEHEQFF; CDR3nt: TGCGCCAGCAGCCACCGAGAATTGGAGCATGAGCAGTTCTTC
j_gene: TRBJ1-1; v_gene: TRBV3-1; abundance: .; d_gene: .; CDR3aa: CASSPPGSSSGAFF; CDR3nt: TGTGCCAGCAGCCCCCCAGGTTCATCCTCTGGAGCTTTCTTT
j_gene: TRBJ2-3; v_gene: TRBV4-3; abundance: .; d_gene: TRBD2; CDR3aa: CASSPELAGSTDTQYF; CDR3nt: TGCGCCAGCAGCCCTGAACTAGCGGGGAGCACAGATACGCAGTATTTT
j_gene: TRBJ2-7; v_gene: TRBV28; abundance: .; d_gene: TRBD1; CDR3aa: CASLRTGATLKEQYF; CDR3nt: TGTGCCAGCTTGAGGACAGGGGCCACCCTTAAGGAGCAGTACTTC
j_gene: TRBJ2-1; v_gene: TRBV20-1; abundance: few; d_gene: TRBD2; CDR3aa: CSARQGLTNEQFF; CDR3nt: TGCAGTGCTCGTCAGGGACTAACCAATGAGCAGTTCTTC
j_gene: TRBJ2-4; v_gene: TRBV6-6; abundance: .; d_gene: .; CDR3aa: CASSYEVKNIKNIQYF; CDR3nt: TGTGCCAGCAGTTACGAGGTCAAAAATATAAAAAACATTCAGTACTTC
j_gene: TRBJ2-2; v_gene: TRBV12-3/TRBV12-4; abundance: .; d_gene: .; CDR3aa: CASSPGARNTGELFF; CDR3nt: TGTGCCAGCAGTCCAGGGGCCCGAAACACCGGGGAGCTGTTTTTT
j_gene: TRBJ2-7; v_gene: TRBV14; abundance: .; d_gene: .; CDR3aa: CASSQNRGYEQYF; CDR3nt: TGTGCCAGCAGCCAAAATCGCGGCTACGAGCAGTACTTC
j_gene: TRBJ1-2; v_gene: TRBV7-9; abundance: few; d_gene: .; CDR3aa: CASITTLGALDGYTF; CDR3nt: TGTGCCAGCATCACGACTTTGGGGGCTTTGGATGGCTACACCTTC
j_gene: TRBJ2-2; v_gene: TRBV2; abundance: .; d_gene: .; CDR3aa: CASSDYSNGGELFF; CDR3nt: TGTGCCAGCAGTGACTACAGTAACGGCGGGGAGCTGTTTTTT
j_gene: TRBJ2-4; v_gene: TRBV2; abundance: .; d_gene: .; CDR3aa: CASSAGWDAKNIQYF; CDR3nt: TGTGCCAGCAGCGCCGGATGGGATGCCAAAAACATTCAGTACTTC
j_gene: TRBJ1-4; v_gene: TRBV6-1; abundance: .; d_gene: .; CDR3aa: CASSEGTVWAKEKLFF; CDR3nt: TGTGCCAGCAGTGAAGGAACAGTTTGGGCGAAAGAAAAACTGTTTTTT
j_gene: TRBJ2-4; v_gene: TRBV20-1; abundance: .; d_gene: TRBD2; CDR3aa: CSASDLAGAKNIQYF; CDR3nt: TGCAGTGCTAGCGACCTAGCGGGAGCCAAAAACATTCAGTACTTC
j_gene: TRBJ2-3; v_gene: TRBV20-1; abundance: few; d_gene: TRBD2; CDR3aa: CSATGGWKDTQYF; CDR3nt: TGCAGTGCAACGGGGGGTTGGAAAGATACGCAGTATTTT
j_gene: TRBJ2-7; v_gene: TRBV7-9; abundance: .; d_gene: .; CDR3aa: CASSLPLGQFHEQYF; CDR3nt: TGTGCCAGCAGCCTTCCCCTAGGACAGTTCCACGAGCAGTACTTC
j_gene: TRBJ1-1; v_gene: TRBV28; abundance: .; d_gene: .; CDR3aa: CASRDSQGNTEAFF; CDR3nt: TGTGCCAGCAGGGACTCCCAGGGGAACACTGAAGCTTTCTTT
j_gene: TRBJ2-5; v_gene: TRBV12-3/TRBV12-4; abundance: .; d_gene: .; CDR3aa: CASSFSAEETQYF; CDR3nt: TGTGCCAGCAGTTTCTCAGCGGAAGAGACCCAGTACTTC
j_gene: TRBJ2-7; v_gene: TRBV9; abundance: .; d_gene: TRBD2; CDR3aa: CASSRTSAPPYEQYF; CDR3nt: TGTGCCAGCAGCCGGACTAGCGCTCCTCCCTACGAGCAGTACTTC
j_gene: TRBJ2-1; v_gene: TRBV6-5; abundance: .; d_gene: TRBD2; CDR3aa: CASTPWGGFRDNEQFF; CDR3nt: TGTGCCAGCACCCCGTGGGGGGGATTTCGGGACAATGAGCAGTTCTTC
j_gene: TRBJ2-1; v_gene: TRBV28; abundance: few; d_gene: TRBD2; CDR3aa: CASTGNTGRGNEQFF; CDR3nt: TGTGCCAGCACAGGCAATACTGGGAGGGGCAATGAGCAGTTCTTC